The 27 T cell receptor beta chains given below trace back to one sample, sequenced in a study of blood T cell repertoires in COVID-19. Only in-frame clones appear in the TCRdb table, and some are missing; sequencing was by immunoSEQ multiplex PCR. Here the sample spans 100,000 to 150,000 clones, around 85% being singletons. Sample: peripheral blood. Receptors were obtained from a woman of 80 years or more with COVID-19, enrolled during active disease.

This clone was seen only a few times. The chain uses TRBV19 and TRBJ2-3; 7 bases match TRBD2. There are 17 residues in the CDR3. Germline V gene data show CDR1 as LNHDA and CDR2 as SQIVND (reference sequence). Trimming at V came to 3 bases and at J to 4 bases, leaving 13 bases not matched to a gene. The CDR3 DNA is TGTGCCAGTAGTATCCGGTTTCCGCGGGAGTTTGCAGATACGCAGTATTTT. The encoded protein is CASSIRFPREFADTQYF.

The chain couples TRBV7-9 to TRBJ1-2; 7 nucleotides line up with TRBD1. Germline CDR1 SEHNR, CDR2 FQNEAQ (reference sequence). Trimming at V came to 4 bases and at J to 10 bases, leaving 6 bases not matched to a gene. The CDR3 spans 12 residues. DNA of the CDR3: TGTGCCAGCAGCTCCCAGACAGGGACCTACACCTTC. Protein sequence: CASSSQTGTYTF. The full variable domain, completed using reference TRBV7-9 and TRBJ1-2, is DTGVSQNPRHKITKRGQNVTFRCDPISEHNRLYWYRQTLGQGPEFLTYFQNEAQLEKSRLLSDRFSAERPKGSFSTLEIQRTEQGDSAMYLCASSSQTGTYTFGSGTRLTVV.

The rearrangement joins TRBV28 to TRBJ1-2; possible D gene TRBD1, 6 bases. CDR3 length equals 14 residues. Trimming took off 2 bases at V and 8 bases at J, with 15 bases between the two ends. Germline V gene data show CDR1 as MDHEN and CDR2 as SYDVKM. CDR3 DNA: TGTGCCAGCAGTTTAGCTGGGAATGACAGGGGCTACACCTTC. This sequence encodes CASSLAGNDRGYTF.

This chain links TRBV7-9 with TRBJ2-5, with 9 bases matching TRBD1. CDR1 and CDR2 from the germline V gene are SEHNR and FQNEAQ (reference sequence). With 6 bases clipped from V and 1 base from J, the junction kept 12 bases outside the gene matches. The CDR3 contains 17 residues. The CDR3 region is CASSVSGTGWSQETQYF. The CDR3 DNA follows: TGTGCCAGCAGTGTTTCCGGGACAGGGTGGTCCCAAGAGACCCAGTACTTC.

The chain couples TRBV7-9 to TRBJ2-5; 11 nucleotides align to TRBD2. CDR1 and CDR2 from the germline V gene are SEHNR and FQNEAQ (reference sequence). V trimming: 1 base; J trimming: 6 bases; junction bases outside the gene matches: 7. This CDR3 contains 16 residues. The CDR3 region is CASSLGRLAGRKTQYF. Here the CDR3 DNA reads TGTGCCAGCAGCTTAGGGCGACTAGCGGGAAGGAAGACCCAGTACTTC.

The rearrangement joins TRBV7-3 to TRBJ2-3; D possibly corresponds to TRBD1 (5 bases). The CDR3 contains 12 residues. Trimming stripped 2 bases from V and 6 bases from J, with 6 bases between. In germline, CDR1 is SGHTA, CDR2 FQGTGA. DNA of the CDR3: TGTGCCAGCAGCTTAGGGGCTGATACGCAGTATTTT. Translation: CASSLGADTQYF.

The CDR3 region is CASSQGQPRAYNEQFF. Here the CDR3 DNA reads TGTGCCAGCAGCCAGGGACAGCCACGAGCCTACAATGAGCAGTTCTTC. This chain links TRBV7-2 with TRBJ2-1; 7 nucleotides line up with TRBD1. J gave up 2 bases and V 5 bases, and 9 bases lay outside the gene matches. Germline lookup yields CDR1 SGHTA and CDR2 FQGNSA. The CDR3 totals 16 residues.

The chain carries TRBV6-2 or TRBV6-3 and TRBJ1-2; TRBD1 agrees at 9 bases. With V trimmed by 5 bases and J by 6 bases, 7 bases remained unmatched. Germline V gives CDR1 MNHEY, CDR2 SVGEGT. The CDR3 is 14 residues long. CDR3 nucleotide sequence: TGTGCCAGCAGTATCGACTGGACAGGGGATGGCTACACCTTC. Protein: CASSIDWTGDGYTF.

The chain employs TRBV11-2 and TRBJ2-1, with a weak D call TRBD1 (6 bases). Per germline, CDR1 SGHAT and CDR2 FQNNGV. The CDR3 runs to 18 residues. V lost 1 base and J lost 7, with 23 bases in between. The CDR3 is CASSLVWTGQDQSNEQFF. In nucleotides, the CDR3 is TGTGCCAGCAGCTTAGTGTGGACGGGACAAGACCAGTCGAATGAGCAGTTCTTC. Full variable domain (rest looked up from reference TRBV11-2 and TRBJ2-1): EAGVAQSPRYKIIEKRQSVAFWCNPISGHATLYWYQQILGQGPKLLIQFQNNGVVDDSQLPKDRFSAERLKGVDSTLKIQPAKLEDSAVYLCASSLVWTGQDQSNEQFFGPGTRLTVL.

This clone was seen only a few times. The chain couples TRBV6-2 or TRBV6-3 to TRBJ2-5; no clear D gene. Deletions cut 4 bases from V and 5 bases from J, with 8 bases between. CDR1 and CDR2 (germline): MNHEY, SVGEGT. This CDR3 has 12 amino acids. Here the CDR3 reads CASSLALETQYF. In nucleotides, the CDR3 is TGTGCCAGCAGTTTAGCCCTTGAGACCCAGTACTTC.

This rearrangement joins TRBV28 to TRBJ2-7; no clear D. The CDR3 contains 13 residues. Trimming left V 7 bases short and J 3 bases short, with 13 bases between. Germline CDR1 MDHEN, CDR2 SYDVKM. CDR3 region: CASNSVLRYEQYF. The DNA for the CDR3 is TGTGCCAGCAATTCAGTTCTCCGCTACGAGCAGTACTTC.

V gene TRBV28 combines with J gene TRBJ1-1; the D gene is possibly TRBD1 (5 bases). Germline-derived CDR1 and CDR2 are MDHEN and SYDVKM. The length of the CDR3 is 13 residues. Trimming pared 6 bases from V and 4 bases from J, leaving 12 bases between. The CDR3 coding sequence is TGTGCCAGCAGGGGCCGGGGGAGCACTGAAGCTTTCTTT. As protein: CASRGRGSTEAFF.

The rearrangement joins TRBV5-6 to TRBJ2-7, with TRBD2 identical over 12 bases. The germline V gene encodes CDR1 SGHDT and CDR2 YYEEEE. V lost 4 bases to trimming and J lost 6 bases; unmatched junction nucleotides: 5. The CDR3 is 14 residues long. The CDR3: CASSTRLAGVEQYF. CDR3 in DNA: TGTGCCAGCAGCACCAGACTAGCGGGAGTCGAGCAGTACTTC.

This sequence joins TRBV24-1 and TRBJ1-2; the match to TRBD1 covers 10 bases. This CDR3 has 16 residues. CDR1 and CDR2 from the germline V gene are KGHDR and SFDVKD. V was clipped by 6 bases and J by 2 bases; unmatched bases: 8. The CDR3 DNA is TGTGCCACCAGTCTTTCCGGGACAGGGGACAACTATGGCTACACCTTC. This sequence encodes CATSLSGTGDNYGYTF.

This chain links TRBV15 with TRBJ2-1; 8 bases align to TRBD1. The CDR3 contains 15 residues. Germline V gives CDR1 LNHNV, CDR2 YYDKDF (reference sequence). The V segment lost 1 base and the J segment 10 bases; nucleotides outside the gene matches: 9. CDR3 DNA sequence: TGTGCCACCAGCAGAGCTAACCCAGGGGGCAACGAGCAGTTCTTC. Translated, it gives CATSRANPGGNEQFF.

The chain carries TRBV11-2 and TRBJ2-7, with D maybe TRBD2 (6 bases). Between the trimmed V and J ends, which lost 5 bases and 7 bases, there was a span of 24 bases. The CDR3 spans 16 residues. Germline loops: CDR1 SGHAT, CDR2 FQNNGV. This chain's CDR3 is CASSPTLAEYSSEQYF. The DNA of the CDR3 is TGTGCCAGCAGCCCGACCTTAGCGGAGTATTCTTCGGAGCAGTACTTC.

V and J are TRBV5-1 and TRBJ2-5; no reliable D call. V lost 2 bases and J lost 5, with 13 bases in between. The CDR3 is 14 amino acids. Germline V gives CDR1 SGHRS, CDR2 YFSETQ. CDR3 protein: CASSFGTFEETQYF. CDR3 DNA: TGCGCCAGCAGCTTTGGTACTTTCGAGGAGACCCAGTACTTC.

In this sample, this clone turned up a few times. The chain recombines TRBV7-8 with TRBJ2-5; possible D gene TRBD1, 6 bases. This CDR3 region has 13 residues. V lost 5 bases to trimming and J lost 4 bases, with 11 bases between them. Germline V gene lookup returns CDR1 SGHVS and CDR2 FQNEAQ. For the CDR3, the DNA is TGTGCCAGCAGCCCGGGACACCTAGAGACCCAGTACTTC. This sequence encodes CASSPGHLETQYF. The complete variable domain, with remaining parts taken from reference TRBV7-8 and TRBJ2-5, reads GAGVSQSPRYKVAKRGQDVALRCDPISGHVSLFWYQQALGQGPEFLTYFQNEAQLDKSGLPSDRFFAERPEGSVSTLKIQRTQQEDSAVYLCASSPGHLETQYFGPGTRLLVL.

This clone was counted between two and nine times. The gene calls are TRBV19 and TRBJ1-3, with no clear D. The germline gives CDR1 LNHDA, CDR2 SQIVND (reference sequence). The CDR3 loop spans 16 amino acids. The V gene lost 3 bases and the J gene lost 2 bases, with 14 bases spanning the gap. CDR3 bases: TGTGCCAGTAGTATCCCGAGGGCGAGGACTGGAAACACCATATATTTT. Its protein product is CASSIPRARTGNTIYF.

The V call is TRBV6-5, the J call TRBJ1-4; D gene unclear. The J call could be wrong; TRBJ2-2 is a better fit for the DNA end. This CDR3 spans 12 amino acids. Looked up from germline, CDR1 is MNHEY and CDR2 is SVGAGI. The CDR3 region is CASGKVRRELFF. In DNA form, the CDR3 reads TGTGCCAGTGGTAAGGTTCGACGGGAGCTGTTTTTT.

The rearrangement links TRBV2 to TRBJ2-1, with 13 bases lining up with TRBD2. Germline V gives CDR1 SNHLY, CDR2 FYNNEI. This CDR3 is 19 amino acids long. The trim removed 5 bases at V and 4 bases at J, leaving 14 bases unmatched. The CDR3 spells CASSTEIPPTSGRYNEQFF. CDR3 bases: TGTGCCAGCAGTACCGAAATCCCTCCGACTAGCGGGAGGTACAATGAGCAGTTCTTC.

The V call is TRBV6-5, the J call TRBJ1-6; D ambiguous. This CDR3 is 15 amino acids long. V gave up 11 bases and J gave up 0 bases, with 14 bases separating them. Germline V CDR1 and CDR2: MNHEY, SVGAGI. CDR3 DNA: TGTGCCGTGCGGAGGGAATCCTCCTATAATTCACCCCTCCACTTT. Translating gives CAVRRESSYNSPLHF.

DNA of the CDR3: TGTGCCATCAGTGGTCTGACAGGGGACTATGGCTACACCTTC. As protein: CAISGLTGDYGYTF. The chain uses TRBV10-3 and TRBJ1-2; TRBD1 agrees at 8 bases. The CDR3 is 14 amino acids. The V gene end was trimmed by 4 bases and the J gene end by 3 bases; junction bases not matched to a gene: 4. CDR1 and CDR2 (germline): ENHRY, SYGVKD.

The DNA of the CDR3 is TGTGCCAGCAGCGAAATACAGGGGGGCTCACCCCTCCACTTT. It is translated as CASSEIQGGSPLHF. The chain has TRBV7-9 and TRBJ1-6, with 8 bases lining up with TRBD1. The trim removed 5 bases at V and 10 bases at J, leaving 7 bases unmatched. This CDR3 comprises 14 residues. Germline assignment: CDR1 SEHNR and CDR2 FQNEAQ (reference sequence).

The chain combines TRBV6-2 or TRBV6-3 with TRBJ2-7; perhaps TRBD1 as D (6 bases). Trimming removed 4 bases at V and 9 bases at J, with 22 bases between. CDR1 and CDR2 from the germline V gene are MNHEY and SVGEGT. The CDR3 loop spans 15 amino acids. CDR3 loop: CASSSLDSLLRAQYF. Written as DNA, the CDR3 is TGTGCCAGCAGTTCCTTGGACAGTCTACTACGAGCGCAGTACTTC.

The CDR3 DNA sequence: TGTGCCAGCGGCCAGGGGCTCAACTATGGCTACACCTTC. Its translation is CASGQGLNYGYTF. The V and J genes are TRBV28 and TRBJ1-2, with D possibly TRBD1 on 6 matching bases. V was shortened by 8 bases and J by 2 bases, with 12 bases between the two germline ends. Germline assignment: CDR1 MDHEN and CDR2 SYDVKM. The CDR3 is made up of 13 amino acids.

This chain connects TRBV6-6 to TRBJ1-2, with TRBD1 matching over 8 bases. The V gene's germline CDR1 is MNHNY and CDR2 SVGAGI (reference sequence). The junction had 14 bases not matched to a gene; V was cut back by 6 bases and J by 8 bases. This CDR3 contains 15 residues. The CDR3 DNA reads TGTGCCAGCAGGACAGCCCAGGGGGCATCGGGAGGCTACACCTTC. This encodes CASRTAQGASGGYTF.